This TCR beta chain was observed in a study of blood T cell repertoires in COVID-19. The data were produced by immunoSEQ multiplex PCR, yet TCRdb's version contains in-frame clones alone and is incomplete. The data show about 120,000 clones, with about 80% seen just once and about 8.5% held by the top ten. V shed 5 bases, J shed 6 bases, and the junction held 4 bases outside the gene matches. This CDR3 has 14 amino acids. CDR1 and CDR2 from the germline V gene are MNHEY and SMNVEV (reference sequence). The TCR originated in a middle-aged woman with acute or convalescent COVID-19. Sequenced: peripheral blood. The chain couples TRBV27 to TRBJ2-3, with 11 nucleotides matching TRBD2. The CDR3 loop is CASSISGGADTQYF. The CDR3 DNA reads as TGTGCCAGCAGTATTAGCGGGGGGGCGGATACGCAGTATTTT.